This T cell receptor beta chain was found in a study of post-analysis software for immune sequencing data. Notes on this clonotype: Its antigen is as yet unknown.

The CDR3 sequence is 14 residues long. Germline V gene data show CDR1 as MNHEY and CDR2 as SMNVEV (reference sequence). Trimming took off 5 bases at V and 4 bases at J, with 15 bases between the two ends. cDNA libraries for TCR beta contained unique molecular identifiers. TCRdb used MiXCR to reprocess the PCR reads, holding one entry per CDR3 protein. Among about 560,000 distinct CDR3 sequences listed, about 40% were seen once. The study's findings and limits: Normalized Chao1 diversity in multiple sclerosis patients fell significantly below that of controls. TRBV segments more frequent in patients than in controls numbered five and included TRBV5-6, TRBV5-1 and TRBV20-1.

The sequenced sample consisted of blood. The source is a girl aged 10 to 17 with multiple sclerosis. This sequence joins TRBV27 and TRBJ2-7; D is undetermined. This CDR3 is CASSAESRFYEQYF. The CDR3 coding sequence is TGTGCCAGCAGTGCAGAGTCCCGTTTTTACGAGCAGTACTTC.